This TCR beta chain was obtained from a study of blood T cell dynamics during melanoma immunotherapy. Produced via immunoSEQ multiplex PCR; TCRdb's table is partial and in-frame only. The sample holds roughly 22,000 clones, around 88% seen once. Trimming shortened V by 4 bases and J by 3 bases, and 14 bases separated the two germline ends. The CDR3 spans 14 residues. Germline V lookup: CDR1 SGHRS, CDR2 YFSETQ. Time point: pre-treatment baseline. This TCR derives from a human donor with melanoma. This material consisted of blood, taken from a patient treated with checkpoint blockade. V is TRBV5-1 and J is TRBJ2-7; D is perhaps TRBD1 or TRBD2 (5 bases each). For the CDR3, the DNA is TGCGCCAGCAGCGGGGGACCTTCCAACTACGAGCAGTACTTC. Translating it yields CASSGGPSNYEQYF.